These 2 T cell receptor beta chains originate from one sample sequenced in a study of response to subunit inactivated influenza vaccine. TCRdb re-analysed the RT-PCR reads in MiXCR, keeping a single row per CDR3 protein. Of 500,000 to 600,000 distinct CDR3 sequences listed, about 11% are singletons. These data also featured in a second study, about T cells expressing NK-cell markers. That source adds: Beta-chain TCR cDNA was generated via 5'RACE template switching with UMIs.

Sequencing used PBMCs from blood, obtained on the day of vaccination. The receptor source for this set is a man aged 45-60 years who received an inactivated influenza vaccine.

Ten or more counts support this clonotype. V usage is TRBV7-9 and J usage is TRBJ2-2, with TRBD1 as a possible D gene (6 bases). The V end lost 4 bases, the J end lost 2 bases, and 14 bases lay between the germline ends. The CDR3 runs 16 residues. In germline, CDR1 is SEHNR, CDR2 FQNEAQ (reference sequence). The chain's CDR3 is CASSSEAGDNTGELFF. The CDR3 region has the DNA TGTGCCAGCAGCTCAGAGGCAGGGGACAACACCGGGGAGCTGTTTTTT.

This clonotype was counted only a few times. The chain uses TRBV20-1 and TRBJ2-7; 11 nucleotides agree with TRBD1. From germline, CDR1 is DFQATT and CDR2 SNEGSKA (reference sequence). V shed 5 bases and J 3 bases; nucleotides not matched to a gene: 9. This CDR3 has 15 residues. CDR3 amino acids: CSAEIRDRGYYEQYF. Here the CDR3 DNA reads TGCAGTGCTGAAATTCGGGACAGGGGGTACTACGAGCAGTACTTC.